This passage covers 26 T cell receptor beta chains from one sample sequenced in a study of blood T cell repertoires in COVID-19. Generated by immunoSEQ multiplex PCR, the TCRdb table keeps only in-frame clones and is missing some. The repertoire holds about 210,000 clones, 80% to 85% seen once, with under 4% in the top ten. The sequenced sample was PBMCs or T cells enriched from blood (not recorded which). The receptors stem from a woman in her 30s who had been exposed to COVID-19.

The J gene is TRBJ1-1, the V gene TRBV10-2, with TRBD1 as a possible D gene (6 bases). The CDR3 has 15 amino acids. Between the trimmed V and J ends, which lost 3 bases and 4 bases, there was a span of 15 bases. Germline V lookup: CDR1 WSHSY, CDR2 SAAADI. For the CDR3, the DNA is TGCGCCAGCAGTGACCCCGGGGGGGCCTCCACTGAAGCTTTCTTT. Protein sequence: CASSDPGGASTEAFF.

The chain uses TRBV4-1 and TRBJ2-5; 13 bases line up with TRBD2. This CDR3 region has 18 residues. The V and J ends lost 0 bases and 5 bases, in that order; junction bases with no gene match: 9. Germline V gives CDR1 MGHRA, CDR2 YSYEKL. The DNA of the CDR3 is TGCGCCAGCAGCCAAGATAGGACTAGCGGGGGCCCCCGGGAGACCCAGTACTTC. Protein product: CASSQDRTSGGPRETQYF.

The V and J genes are TRBV25-1 and TRBJ1-1; the D gene is possibly TRBD1 (6 bases). V lost 6 bases and J lost 1, with 9 bases in between. There are 13 residues in the CDR3. CDR1 and CDR2 (germline): MGHDK, SYGVNS. The CDR3 region is CASRDSWNTEAFF. For the CDR3, the DNA is TGTGCCAGCAGGGACAGTTGGAACACTGAAGCTTTCTTT.

The chain couples TRBV6-5 to TRBJ1-2; tentative D call: TRBD1 (6 bases). This CDR3 has 14 amino acids. Germline CDR1 reads MNHEY; CDR2 reads SVGAGI. V was shortened by 7 bases and J by 8 bases, with 20 bases between the two germline ends. CDR3 region: CASMRAGEKEGYTF. Here the CDR3 DNA reads TGTGCCAGCATGCGGGCAGGGGAAAAGGAAGGCTACACCTTC.

This rearrangement joins TRBV7-9 to TRBJ2-7; D unclear. Trimming left V 1 base short and J 0 bases short, with 10 bases between. The CDR3 has 15 amino acids. The germline V gene has CDR1 SEHNR and CDR2 FQNEAQ (reference sequence). This CDR3 is CASSLGPSSSYEQYF. The CDR3 bases are TGTGCCAGCAGCTTAGGTCCCTCGAGCTCCTACGAGCAGTACTTC.

The chain recombines TRBV2 with TRBJ1-6; TRBD1 agrees at 9 bases. V shed 7 bases and J 6 bases; nucleotides not matched to a gene: 7. CDR3 length: 15 amino acids. Germline V gene lookup returns CDR1 SNHLY and CDR2 FYNNEI. The CDR3 here is CASTKTDRGNSPLHF. The CDR3 nucleotides are TGTGCCAGCACCAAAACGGACAGGGGTAATTCACCCCTCCACTTT.

The chain uses TRBV7-6 and TRBJ1-1; TRBD1 aligns across 7 bases. V trimming: 5 bases; J trimming: 6 bases; junction bases outside the gene matches: 6. CDR1 is SGHVS, CDR2 FNYEAQ, per germline. The CDR3 loop spans 13 amino acids. CDR3 DNA: TGTGCCAGCAGCCGCCGGGACAGCCCTGAAGCTTTCTTT. Protein product: CASSRRDSPEAFF.

The CDR3 bases are TGTGCCAGCAGCTCCTCAGGGCCCGAGCAGTTCTTC. Translated: CASSSSGPEQFF. V usage is TRBV11-3 and J usage is TRBJ2-1; a weak D match, TRBD1 (5 bases). Trimming stripped 4 bases from V and 10 bases from J, with 11 bases between. Looked up from germline, CDR1 is SGHNT and CDR2 is YENEEA. The CDR3 is made up of 12 amino acids. The full variable domain, rest sourced from reference TRBV11-3 and TRBJ2-1, is EAGVVQSPRYKIIEKKQPVAFWCNPISGHNTLYWYLQNLGQGPELLIRYENEEAVDDSQLPKDRFSAERLKGVDSTLKIQPAELGDSAVYLCASSSSGPEQFFGPGTRLTVL.

The V gene is TRBV19, the J gene TRBJ1-4; tentative D call: TRBD1 (5 bases). The germline V and J ends were trimmed by 5 bases and 0 bases, with 16 bases remaining between them. Germline V gene lookup returns CDR1 LNHDA and CDR2 SQIVND (reference sequence). CDR3 length equals 17 residues. The CDR3 DNA sequence: TGTGCCAGTAGTTCACCCGGGACTGCTGCAACTAATGAAAAACTGTTTTTT. Translation gives CASSSPGTAATNEKLFF.

The chain employs TRBV5-6 and TRBJ2-2, with 7 bases that match TRBD2. The CDR3 runs to 16 residues. V was pared by 0 bases and J by 4 bases, with 6 bases of the junction left unmatched. Germline-derived CDR1 and CDR2 are SGHDT and YYEEEE. CDR3 residues: CASSLAGAGFTGELFF. CDR3 nucleotide sequence: TGTGCCAGCAGCTTGGCCGGAGCGGGGTTCACCGGGGAGCTGTTTTTT.

The chain is built from TRBV10-1 and TRBJ1-1, with 11 bases aligning to TRBD1. Germline assignment: CDR1 WNHNN and CDR2 SYGVQD (reference sequence). J lost 0 bases, V lost 9 bases, and 15 bases had no gene match. This CDR3 is 18 amino acids long. CDR3 sequence (DNA): TGCGCCAGTCGCAGACCGGGACAGGGGGTTGAGATGAACACTGAAGCTTTCTTT. Translated: CASRRPGQGVEMNTEAFF.

The chain uses TRBV19 and TRBJ2-7; possible D gene TRBD2, 5 bases. This CDR3 spans 14 amino acids. The germline V gene has CDR1 LNHDA and CDR2 SQIVND (reference sequence). V lost 8 bases and J 3 bases, leaving 17 bases between the germline ends. As DNA, the CDR3 is TGTGCCAGTCAACTATCGGAGGTAGGCTACGAGCAGTACTTC. It is translated as CASQLSEVGYEQYF.

The chain has TRBV11-2 and TRBJ2-7; TRBD1 matches at 9 bases. Per germline, CDR1 SGHAT and CDR2 FQNNGV. The trim removed 5 bases at V and 4 bases at J, leaving 9 bases unmatched. The CDR3 consists of 15 residues. This chain's CDR3 is CASSVWGQGEYEQYF. CDR3 bases: TGTGCCAGCAGCGTCTGGGGACAGGGCGAATACGAGCAGTACTTC.

The rearrangement uses TRBV9 and TRBJ1-2, with D maybe TRBD1 (5 bases). V shed 0 bases and J shed 0 bases, with 9 bases lying between them. CDR3 size: 15 residues. CDR1 is SGDLS and CDR2 is YYNGEE in the germline V gene. The CDR3 DNA follows: TGTGCCAGCAGCGTAGGGGACTTACCTAACTATGGCTACACCTTC. Amino acid sequence: CASSVGDLPNYGYTF. Complete variable domain (other parts from reference TRBV9 and TRBJ1-2): DSGVTQTPKHLITATGQRVTLRCSPRSGDLSVYWYQQSLDQGLQFLIQYYNGEERAKGNILERFSAQQFPDLHSELNLSSLELGDSALYFCASSVGDLPNYGYTFGSGTRLTVV.

The CDR3 loop is CASSIRPTGPTYGYTF. The CDR3 DNA reads as TGTGCCAGTAGTATTCGCCCAACAGGTCCTACTTATGGCTACACCTTC. The gene calls are TRBV19 and TRBJ1-2; a weak D match, TRBD1 (5 bases). Trimming pared 3 bases from V and 5 bases from J, leaving 19 bases between. Germline CDR1 and CDR2: LNHDA and SQIVND (reference sequence). This CDR3 has 16 residues.

This clone came up once. The V call is TRBV6-5, the J call TRBJ1-5; 7 positions agree with TRBD1. This CDR3 has 13 residues. Germline V gene sequence: CDR1 MNHEY, CDR2 SVGAGI. The J segment lost 6 bases and the V segment lost 6 bases, leaving 5 bases of the junction unmatched. The CDR3 reads CASRRQGPQPQHF. The CDR3 bases are TGTGCCAGCAGACGACAGGGCCCTCAGCCCCAGCATTTT.

The rearrangement uses TRBV23-1 and TRBJ1-2; 10 nucleotides agree with TRBD1. TRBV23-1 belongs to the ORF category, with a function that is uncertain. The V and J ends lost 4 bases and 4 bases, in that order; junction bases with no gene match: 3. The CDR3 has 14 residues. The CDR3 here is CASSRGQGSYGYTF. CDR3 nucleotide sequence: TGCGCCAGCAGTCGGGGACAGGGGAGCTATGGCTACACCTTC.

This clone was recorded once. This chain links TRBV13 with TRBJ1-4, with 7 bases lining up with TRBD1. CDR3 length equals 18 residues. Germline loops: CDR1 PRHDT, CDR2 FYEKMQ (reference sequence). V lost 3 bases, J lost 1 base, and 11 bases stayed unmatched. The CDR3 sequence: CASSLPRQGGLTNEKLFF. CDR3 in DNA: TGTGCCAGCAGCTTGCCCCGACAGGGCGGATTAACTAATGAAAAACTGTTTTTT. Full variable domain (outside the CDR3, taken from reference TRBV13 and TRBJ1-4): AAGVIQSPRHLIKEKRETATLKCYPIPRHDTVYWYQQGPGQDPQFLISFYEKMQSDKGSIPDRFSAQQFSDYHSELNMSSLELGDSALYFCASSLPRQGGLTNEKLFFGSGTQLSVL.

The rearrangement uses TRBV5-1 and TRBJ1-1; 10 nucleotides agree with TRBD1. This CDR3 contains 15 residues. The germline V gene has CDR1 SGHRS and CDR2 YFSETQ. V was pared by 1 base and J by 4 bases, with 4 bases of the junction left unmatched. This chain's CDR3 is CASSLIGQGGTEAFF. DNA of the CDR3: TGCGCCAGCAGCTTGATAGGACAGGGGGGCACTGAAGCTTTCTTT.

The chain combines TRBV2 with TRBJ1-1; no definite D call. Germline V CDR1 and CDR2: SNHLY, FYNNEI. With 8 bases removed from V and 1 base from J, the gap between germline ends came to 8 bases. This CDR3 has 12 residues. The CDR3 DNA is TGTGCCAGCGTGAAAGCGAACACTGAAGCTTTCTTT. This sequence encodes CASVKANTEAFF.

The chain joins TRBV7-2 to TRBJ1-1, with D maybe TRBD1 (6 bases). The CDR3 spans 15 residues. In germline, CDR1 is SGHTA, CDR2 FQGNSA. Trimming pared 1 base from V and 2 bases from J, leaving 11 bases between. CDR3 DNA: TGTGCCAGCAGCTTAGGGGGGGGCGGAAACACTGAAGCTTTCTTT. Amino acids: CASSLGGGGNTEAFF.

The chain recombines TRBV5-8 with TRBJ1-5; D not resolved. V lost 4 bases, J lost 3 bases, and 8 bases lay in between. This CDR3 has 13 residues. CDR1 is SGHTS, CDR2 YDEGEE, per germline. This CDR3 reads CASSNRVNQPQHF. The CDR3 DNA reads TGTGCCAGCAGCAACAGAGTCAATCAGCCCCAGCATTTT.

For the CDR3, the DNA is TGTGCCACCAGTTATTCCCCCGGTGGGGAGCTGTTTTTT. Protein sequence: CATSYSPGGELFF. The J gene is TRBJ2-2, the V gene TRBV24-1, with D unresolved. The CDR3 sequence is 13 residues long. From germline, CDR1 is KGHDR and CDR2 SFDVKD. V was cut by 6 bases and J by 8 bases, with 12 bases left in between.

The genes are TRBV12-5 and TRBJ1-1, with a tentative D call TRBD1 (6 bases). The ends were cut back, 0 bases at V and 4 bases at J, with 9 bases in the middle. Germline CDR1 is LGHNT and CDR2 is FRNRAP. The CDR3 contains 14 residues. The CDR3 coding sequence is TGTGCTAGTGGTTTGGTACCCAGGGGCACTGAAGCTTTCTTT. This gives the protein CASGLVPRGTEAFF.

V and J are TRBV21-1 and TRBJ2-7; the D call TRBD1 from the table was never checked on the DNA. TRBV21-1 is a known pseudogene. This CDR3 has 16 amino acids. The CDR3 spells CASSSTPQGETYEQYF. The CDR3 coding sequence is TGTGCCAGCAGCTCGACGCCACAGGGGGAAACCTACGAGCAGTACTTC.

A single count supports this clone. The V gene is TRBV2, the J gene TRBJ1-2, with D perhaps TRBD1 (6 bases). This CDR3 region has 15 residues. Germline CDR1 SNHLY, CDR2 FYNNEI. The V end was cut by 6 bases, the J end by 2 bases, with 16 bases between. The chain's CDR3 is CASRPTGSTNYGYTF. The CDR3 bases are TGTGCCAGCAGGCCCACAGGGTCCACCAACTATGGCTACACCTTC. Using reference TRBV2 and TRBJ1-2 for the parts outside the CDR3, the full variable domain is EPEVTQTPSHQVTQMGQEVILRCVPISNHLYFYWYRQILGQKVEFLVSFYNNEISEKSEIFDDQFSVERPDGSNFTLKIRSTKLEDSAMYFCASRPTGSTNYGYTFGSGTRLTVV.